This passage covers 30 T cell receptor beta chains from one sample sequenced in a study of T cell responses to AZD1222 COVID-19 vaccine. The repertoire was sequenced with immunoSEQ multiplex PCR; TCRdb's copy has only in-frame clones and lacks some. The repertoire holds about 35,000 clones, 86% seen once, with approximately 10% in the top ten. The specimen was peripheral blood, collected 28 days after the second AZD1222 dose. Receptors were obtained from an adult who received the AZD1222 COVID-19 vaccine.

This chain joins TRBV19 and TRBJ2-7; TRBD1 matches at 9 bases. CDR1 and CDR2 from the germline V gene are LNHDA and SQIVND (reference sequence). The CDR3 is 13 amino acids. The trim removed 8 bases at V and 6 bases at J, leaving 8 bases unmatched. CDR3 DNA sequence: TGTGCCAGTTCACAGGACAGGGGACGCGAGCAGTACTTC. Translation gives CASSQDRGREQYF.

The V gene is TRBV28, the J gene TRBJ2-7, with TRBD2 as a possible D gene (6 bases). From germline, CDR1 is MDHEN and CDR2 SYDVKM. Between the trimmed V and J ends, which lost 6 bases and 2 bases, there was a span of 20 bases. The CDR3 contains 16 residues. CDR3 in amino acids: CASSGAGAGPTYEQYF. As DNA, the CDR3 is TGTGCCAGCAGCGGGGCAGGAGCGGGCCCAACCTACGAGCAGTACTTC.

The V call is TRBV7-9, the J call TRBJ2-2; D is undetermined. Germline loops: CDR1 SEHNR, CDR2 FQNEAQ (reference sequence). This CDR3 is 15 amino acids long. V lost 1 base and J lost 0, with 6 bases in between. The CDR3 loop reads CASSLVWTNTGELFF. In DNA, the CDR3 is TGTGCCAGCAGCTTAGTATGGACGAACACCGGGGAGCTGTTTTTT.

The chain is built from TRBV5-1 and TRBJ1-2, with a possible D match to TRBD1 (5 bases). The CDR3 contains 16 residues. The germline gives CDR1 SGHRS, CDR2 YFSETQ. The V and J ends lost 2 bases and 2 bases respectively, with 16 bases between them. For the CDR3, the DNA is TGCGCCAGCAGCTTTGGCAGGGAAGCGGCCAACTATGGCTACACCTTC. It codes for CASSFGREAANYGYTF. Full variable domain (rest looked up from reference TRBV5-1 and TRBJ1-2): KAGVTQTPRYLIKTRGQQVTLSCSPISGHRSVSWYQQTPGQGLQFLFEYFSETQRNKGNFPGRFSGRQFSNSRSEMNVSTLELGDSALYLCASSFGREAANYGYTFGSGTRLTVV.

The J gene is TRBJ2-7, the V gene TRBV3-1 (or the pseudogene TRBV3-2); weak D call: TRBD1 (6 bases). V was pared by 4 bases and J by 2 bases, with 12 bases between. The CDR3 has 14 amino acids. Germline CDR1 is LGHDT and CDR2 is YNNKEL (reference sequence). The CDR3 reads CASSRFRGTYEQYF. Here the CDR3 DNA reads TGTGCCAGCAGCCGTTTCAGGGGAACCTACGAGCAGTACTTC.

The chain joins TRBV10-3 to TRBJ2-1; a weak D match, TRBD2 (5 bases). Looked up from germline, CDR1 is ENHRY and CDR2 is SYGVKD. The CDR3 has 15 residues. The germline V and J ends were trimmed by 4 bases and 4 bases, with 14 bases remaining between them. The CDR3 sequence is CAISGRTGTYNEQFF. CDR3 sequence (DNA): TGTGCCATCAGTGGAAGGACGGGAACATACAATGAGCAGTTCTTC.

This chain joins TRBV28 and TRBJ1-2, with 8 bases matching TRBD1. Trimming removed 6 bases from V and 6 bases from J; junction bases left unmatched: 3. The CDR3 sequence is 12 residues long. Germline V gene lookup returns CDR1 MDHEN and CDR2 SYDVKM. The CDR3 sequence: CASRDRVDGYTF. DNA for the CDR3: TGTGCCAGCAGGGACAGGGTGGATGGCTACACCTTC.

The chain links TRBV12-3 or TRBV12-4 to TRBJ1-1; 8 bases align to TRBD1. Losses at the gene ends were 6 bases for V and 4 bases for J; bases not matched to a gene: 4. The CDR3 runs to 13 residues. DNA of the CDR3: TGTGCCAGCAGCCCACAGGGGGTCACTGAAGCTTTCTTT. As protein: CASSPQGVTEAFF.

This chain joins TRBV6-5 and TRBJ2-7; 7 bases line up with TRBD1. The CDR3 runs 15 residues. V was clipped by 6 bases and J by 3 bases; unmatched bases: 11. Per germline, CDR1 MNHEY and CDR2 SVGAGI. The CDR3 protein is CASSLGQVGRYEQYF. DNA of the CDR3: TGTGCCAGCAGCCTCGGACAGGTTGGCCGCTACGAGCAGTACTTC.

This sequence joins TRBV7-2 and TRBJ1-6; no definite D call. V was trimmed by 2 bases and J by 3 bases, leaving 5 bases between them. Per germline, CDR1 SGHTA and CDR2 FQGNSA. The CDR3 spans 14 residues. The CDR3 DNA reads TGTGCCAGCAGCTTACCCATCTATAATTCACCCCTCCACTTT. Translation: CASSLPIYNSPLHF.

This chain joins TRBV7-9 and TRBJ2-3; no definite D call. The CDR3 is made up of 15 amino acids. CDR1 SEHNR and CDR2 FQNEAQ come from the germline V gene (reference sequence). The germline V and J ends were trimmed by 0 bases and 3 bases, with 10 bases remaining between them. CDR3 amino acids: CASSLARVETDTQYF. Here the CDR3 DNA reads TGTGCCAGCAGCTTAGCCCGAGTTGAGACAGATACGCAGTATTTT.

This chain links TRBV5-1 with TRBJ2-2; D possibly corresponds to TRBD1 (6 bases). This CDR3 has 15 residues. V was pared by 2 bases and J by 0 bases, with 8 bases between. Per the germline V gene, CDR1 is SGHRS and CDR2 is YFSETQ. CDR3 protein: CASSLQGANTGELFF. The CDR3 nucleotides read TGCGCCAGCAGCTTACAGGGCGCGAACACCGGGGAGCTGTTTTTT.

This clone came up once. This rearrangement joins TRBV28 to TRBJ1-6; 8 nucleotides match TRBD1. CDR1 and CDR2 (germline): MDHEN, SYDVKM. This CDR3 has 15 residues. Trimming cost V 6 bases and J 7 bases; bases outside gene matches: 8. CDR3 residues: CASSRGRQGNSPLHF. CDR3 coding DNA: TGTGCCAGCAGCCGTGGAAGACAGGGGAATTCACCCCTCCACTTT.

The count of this clone is one. V usage is TRBV18 and J usage is TRBJ1-4, with a possible D match to TRBD1 (5 bases). Germline values: CDR1 KGHSH, CDR2 LQKENI. Trimming took 2 bases from V and 0 from J, leaving 10 bases between them. The CDR3 is made up of 16 amino acids. The CDR3 is CASSPWGGTTNEKLFF. The DNA of the CDR3 is TGTGCCAGCTCACCATGGGGGGGAACAACTAATGAAAAACTGTTTTTT.

V gene TRBV7-8 combines with J gene TRBJ2-2, with 8 bases matching TRBD1. CDR1 SGHVS and CDR2 FQNEAQ come from the germline V gene. This CDR3 is 17 amino acids long. The J segment lost 1 base and the V segment lost 5 bases, leaving 9 bases of the junction unmatched. CDR3 nucleotide sequence: TGTGCCAGCAGCACAACAGCCGGGACAGGGAACACCGGGGAGCTGTTTTTT. Translating gives CASSTTAGTGNTGELFF. The full variable domain, in which reference TRBV7-8 and TRBJ2-2 provide the parts outside the CDR3, is GAGVSQSPRYKVAKRGQDVALRCDPISGHVSLFWYQQALGQGPEFLTYFQNEAQLDKSGLPSDRFFAERPEGSVSTLKIQRTQQEDSAVYLCASSTTAGTGNTGELFFGEGSRLTVL.

The chain combines TRBV5-1 with TRBJ1-1; the D is unclear. The ends were cut back, 1 base at V and 1 base at J, with 20 bases in the middle. Germline CDR1 is SGHRS and CDR2 is YFSETQ. This CDR3 has 18 amino acids. CDR3 nucleotide sequence: TGCGCCAGCAGCTTGCAGCCCCCTCCATTGGGAACGAACACTGAAGCTTTCTTT. Encoded protein: CASSLQPPPLGTNTEAFF.

The rearrangement joins TRBV6-1 to TRBJ1-5; weak D call: TRBD1 (6 bases). Between the trimmed V and J ends, which lost 6 bases and 7 bases, there was a span of 19 bases. The CDR3 is made up of 15 amino acids. The germline CDR1 and CDR2 sequences are MNHNS and SASEGT. In nucleotides, the CDR3 is TGTGCCAGCAGGGAACAGGGTCGGTCCGGCCAGCCCCAGCATTTT. Protein sequence: CASREQGRSGQPQHF.

In its sample, this clone was seen a few times. The V gene is TRBV7-2, the J gene TRBJ2-2, with D hard to call. Germline CDR1 and CDR2: SGHTA and FQGNSA. CDR3 size: 14 residues. V dropped 7 bases and J dropped 4 bases, with 13 bases sitting between them. This CDR3 is CASTSDPGTGELFF. The DNA of the CDR3 is TGTGCCAGCACTTCCGACCCTGGCACCGGGGAGCTGTTTTTT. The entire variable domain, with the rest obtained from reference TRBV7-2 and TRBJ2-2, is as follows: GAGVSQSPSNKVTEKGKDVELRCDPISGHTALYWYRQSLGQGLEFLIYFQGNSAPDKSGLPSDRFSAERTGGSVSTLTIQRTQQEDSAVYLCASTSDPGTGELFFGEGSRLTVL.

The chain carries TRBV6-1 and TRBJ2-1; D gene unclear. Germline CDR1 MNHNS, CDR2 SASEGT. Trimming pared 1 base from V and 1 base from J, leaving 5 bases between. This CDR3 region has 14 residues. The CDR3, as DNA: TGTGCCAGCAGTGAAGACGGTTCCTACAATGAGCAGTTCTTC. Residues: CASSEDGSYNEQFF.

The chain employs TRBV21-1 and TRBJ1-2; the table's TRBD1 call for D was not verified on the DNA. TRBV21-1 is an annotated pseudogene. This CDR3 region has 16 residues. CDR3 region: CASSPTYRSTDYGYTF. CDR3 in DNA: TGTGCCAGCAGCCCAACCTACAGGTCCACGGACTATGGCTACACCTTC.

The V gene is TRBV3-1 (or the pseudogene TRBV3-2), the J gene TRBJ1-1, with no clear D. The CDR3 is made up of 15 amino acids. V was pared by 0 bases and J by 2 bases, with 10 bases between. Germline loops: CDR1 LGHDT, CDR2 YNNKEL (reference sequence). The CDR3 protein is CASSQDRRGNTEAFF. CDR3 DNA: TGTGCCAGCAGCCAAGATCGACGGGGAAACACTGAAGCTTTCTTT.

The rearrangement uses TRBV19 and TRBJ1-1; D not resolved. The CDR3 has 14 amino acids. CDR1 and CDR2 (germline): LNHDA, SQIVND (reference sequence). V shed 1 base and J shed 6 bases, with 12 bases lying between them. CDR3: CASSIGAYPSEAFF. The CDR3 nucleotides read TGTGCCAGTAGTATAGGAGCGTACCCCTCTGAAGCTTTCTTT.

The rearrangement uses TRBV19 and TRBJ1-2, with D tentatively TRBD1 (6 bases). The CDR3 contains 14 residues. CDR1 LNHDA and CDR2 SQIVND come from the germline V gene (reference sequence). Between the trimmed V and J ends, which lost 10 bases and 0 bases, there was a span of 15 bases. CDR3 nucleotide sequence: TGTGCCACCTATTCAAGGGGGTCTAACTATGGCTACACCTTC. It is translated as CATYSRGSNYGYTF.

The chain couples TRBV28 to TRBJ1-5; D possibly corresponds to TRBD1 (5 bases). The germline gives CDR1 MDHEN, CDR2 SYDVKM. This CDR3 contains 13 residues. Trimming shortened V by 7 bases and J by 6 bases, and 13 bases separated the two germline ends. The CDR3 DNA follows: TGTGCCAGCATGGAGGGACCGCTTCAGCCCCAGCATTTT. It codes for CASMEGPLQPQHF.

This chain uses TRBV18 with TRBJ1-3; TRBD1 agrees at 8 bases. Germline-derived CDR1 and CDR2 are KGHSH and LQKENI. The CDR3 contains 14 residues. The trim removed 3 bases at V and 3 bases at J, leaving 1 base unmatched. The CDR3 nucleotides read TGTGCCAGCTCACCGACAGGGGTTGGAAACACCATATATTTT. It translates to CASSPTGVGNTIYF.

The chain has TRBV7-6 and TRBJ2-5, with TRBD2 as a possible D gene (6 bases). The CDR3 runs 14 residues. Germline V gene lookup returns CDR1 SGHVS and CDR2 FNYEAQ. Trimming left V 3 bases short and J 3 bases short, with 11 bases between. CDR3 in amino acids: CASSFHGGEETQYF. CDR3 bases: TGTGCCAGCAGCTTTCACGGGGGTGAAGAGACCCAGTACTTC.

The chain uses TRBV5-1 and TRBJ1-2; 7 nucleotides align to TRBD1. With V trimmed by 1 base and J by 6 bases, 3 bases remained unmatched. There are 13 residues in the CDR3. CDR1 and CDR2 from the germline V gene are SGHRS and YFSETQ. In nucleotides, the CDR3 is TGCGCCAGCAGCTTGCAGGGGGAGGATGGCTACACCTTC. Its translation is CASSLQGEDGYTF.

This chain uses TRBV20-1 with TRBJ1-2; D may be TRBD1 (5 bases). The CDR3 is made up of 11 amino acids. Germline values: CDR1 DFQATT, CDR2 SNEGSKA (reference sequence). CDR3 nucleotide sequence: TGCAAAGGCGGGGGGGACTATGGCTACACCTTC. Translated, it gives CKGGGDYGYTF.

This chain uses TRBV19 with TRBJ1-2; 7 positions match TRBD1. V shed 4 bases, J shed 6 bases, and the junction held 5 bases outside the gene matches. The V gene's germline CDR1 is LNHDA and CDR2 SQIVND (reference sequence). The CDR3 spans 13 residues. The CDR3 protein is CASSTGQIHGYTF. The CDR3 nucleotides read TGTGCCAGTAGTACGGGACAGATCCATGGCTACACCTTC. Variable domain in full (rest from reference TRBV19 and TRBJ1-2): DGGITQSPKYLFRKEGQNVTLSCEQNLNHDAMYWYRQDPGQGLRLIYYSQIVNDFQKGDIAEGYSVSREKKESFPLTVTSAQKNPTAFYLCASSTGQIHGYTFGSGTRLTVV.

V is TRBV2 and J is TRBJ1-5; perhaps TRBD1 as D (5 bases). This CDR3 has 15 residues. Trimming took 8 bases from V and 0 from J, leaving 14 bases between them. Germline loops: CDR1 SNHLY, CDR2 FYNNEI. This chain's CDR3 is CASQGLDSSNQPQHF. CDR3 nucleotides: TGTGCCAGCCAAGGGCTCGACAGTAGCAATCAGCCCCAGCATTTT. Filled out from reference TRBV2 and TRBJ1-5, the complete variable domain reads EPEVTQTPSHQVTQMGQEVILRCVPISNHLYFYWYRQILGQKVEFLVSFYNNEISEKSEIFDDQFSVERPDGSNFTLKIRSTKLEDSAMYFCASQGLDSSNQPQHFGDGTRLSIL.